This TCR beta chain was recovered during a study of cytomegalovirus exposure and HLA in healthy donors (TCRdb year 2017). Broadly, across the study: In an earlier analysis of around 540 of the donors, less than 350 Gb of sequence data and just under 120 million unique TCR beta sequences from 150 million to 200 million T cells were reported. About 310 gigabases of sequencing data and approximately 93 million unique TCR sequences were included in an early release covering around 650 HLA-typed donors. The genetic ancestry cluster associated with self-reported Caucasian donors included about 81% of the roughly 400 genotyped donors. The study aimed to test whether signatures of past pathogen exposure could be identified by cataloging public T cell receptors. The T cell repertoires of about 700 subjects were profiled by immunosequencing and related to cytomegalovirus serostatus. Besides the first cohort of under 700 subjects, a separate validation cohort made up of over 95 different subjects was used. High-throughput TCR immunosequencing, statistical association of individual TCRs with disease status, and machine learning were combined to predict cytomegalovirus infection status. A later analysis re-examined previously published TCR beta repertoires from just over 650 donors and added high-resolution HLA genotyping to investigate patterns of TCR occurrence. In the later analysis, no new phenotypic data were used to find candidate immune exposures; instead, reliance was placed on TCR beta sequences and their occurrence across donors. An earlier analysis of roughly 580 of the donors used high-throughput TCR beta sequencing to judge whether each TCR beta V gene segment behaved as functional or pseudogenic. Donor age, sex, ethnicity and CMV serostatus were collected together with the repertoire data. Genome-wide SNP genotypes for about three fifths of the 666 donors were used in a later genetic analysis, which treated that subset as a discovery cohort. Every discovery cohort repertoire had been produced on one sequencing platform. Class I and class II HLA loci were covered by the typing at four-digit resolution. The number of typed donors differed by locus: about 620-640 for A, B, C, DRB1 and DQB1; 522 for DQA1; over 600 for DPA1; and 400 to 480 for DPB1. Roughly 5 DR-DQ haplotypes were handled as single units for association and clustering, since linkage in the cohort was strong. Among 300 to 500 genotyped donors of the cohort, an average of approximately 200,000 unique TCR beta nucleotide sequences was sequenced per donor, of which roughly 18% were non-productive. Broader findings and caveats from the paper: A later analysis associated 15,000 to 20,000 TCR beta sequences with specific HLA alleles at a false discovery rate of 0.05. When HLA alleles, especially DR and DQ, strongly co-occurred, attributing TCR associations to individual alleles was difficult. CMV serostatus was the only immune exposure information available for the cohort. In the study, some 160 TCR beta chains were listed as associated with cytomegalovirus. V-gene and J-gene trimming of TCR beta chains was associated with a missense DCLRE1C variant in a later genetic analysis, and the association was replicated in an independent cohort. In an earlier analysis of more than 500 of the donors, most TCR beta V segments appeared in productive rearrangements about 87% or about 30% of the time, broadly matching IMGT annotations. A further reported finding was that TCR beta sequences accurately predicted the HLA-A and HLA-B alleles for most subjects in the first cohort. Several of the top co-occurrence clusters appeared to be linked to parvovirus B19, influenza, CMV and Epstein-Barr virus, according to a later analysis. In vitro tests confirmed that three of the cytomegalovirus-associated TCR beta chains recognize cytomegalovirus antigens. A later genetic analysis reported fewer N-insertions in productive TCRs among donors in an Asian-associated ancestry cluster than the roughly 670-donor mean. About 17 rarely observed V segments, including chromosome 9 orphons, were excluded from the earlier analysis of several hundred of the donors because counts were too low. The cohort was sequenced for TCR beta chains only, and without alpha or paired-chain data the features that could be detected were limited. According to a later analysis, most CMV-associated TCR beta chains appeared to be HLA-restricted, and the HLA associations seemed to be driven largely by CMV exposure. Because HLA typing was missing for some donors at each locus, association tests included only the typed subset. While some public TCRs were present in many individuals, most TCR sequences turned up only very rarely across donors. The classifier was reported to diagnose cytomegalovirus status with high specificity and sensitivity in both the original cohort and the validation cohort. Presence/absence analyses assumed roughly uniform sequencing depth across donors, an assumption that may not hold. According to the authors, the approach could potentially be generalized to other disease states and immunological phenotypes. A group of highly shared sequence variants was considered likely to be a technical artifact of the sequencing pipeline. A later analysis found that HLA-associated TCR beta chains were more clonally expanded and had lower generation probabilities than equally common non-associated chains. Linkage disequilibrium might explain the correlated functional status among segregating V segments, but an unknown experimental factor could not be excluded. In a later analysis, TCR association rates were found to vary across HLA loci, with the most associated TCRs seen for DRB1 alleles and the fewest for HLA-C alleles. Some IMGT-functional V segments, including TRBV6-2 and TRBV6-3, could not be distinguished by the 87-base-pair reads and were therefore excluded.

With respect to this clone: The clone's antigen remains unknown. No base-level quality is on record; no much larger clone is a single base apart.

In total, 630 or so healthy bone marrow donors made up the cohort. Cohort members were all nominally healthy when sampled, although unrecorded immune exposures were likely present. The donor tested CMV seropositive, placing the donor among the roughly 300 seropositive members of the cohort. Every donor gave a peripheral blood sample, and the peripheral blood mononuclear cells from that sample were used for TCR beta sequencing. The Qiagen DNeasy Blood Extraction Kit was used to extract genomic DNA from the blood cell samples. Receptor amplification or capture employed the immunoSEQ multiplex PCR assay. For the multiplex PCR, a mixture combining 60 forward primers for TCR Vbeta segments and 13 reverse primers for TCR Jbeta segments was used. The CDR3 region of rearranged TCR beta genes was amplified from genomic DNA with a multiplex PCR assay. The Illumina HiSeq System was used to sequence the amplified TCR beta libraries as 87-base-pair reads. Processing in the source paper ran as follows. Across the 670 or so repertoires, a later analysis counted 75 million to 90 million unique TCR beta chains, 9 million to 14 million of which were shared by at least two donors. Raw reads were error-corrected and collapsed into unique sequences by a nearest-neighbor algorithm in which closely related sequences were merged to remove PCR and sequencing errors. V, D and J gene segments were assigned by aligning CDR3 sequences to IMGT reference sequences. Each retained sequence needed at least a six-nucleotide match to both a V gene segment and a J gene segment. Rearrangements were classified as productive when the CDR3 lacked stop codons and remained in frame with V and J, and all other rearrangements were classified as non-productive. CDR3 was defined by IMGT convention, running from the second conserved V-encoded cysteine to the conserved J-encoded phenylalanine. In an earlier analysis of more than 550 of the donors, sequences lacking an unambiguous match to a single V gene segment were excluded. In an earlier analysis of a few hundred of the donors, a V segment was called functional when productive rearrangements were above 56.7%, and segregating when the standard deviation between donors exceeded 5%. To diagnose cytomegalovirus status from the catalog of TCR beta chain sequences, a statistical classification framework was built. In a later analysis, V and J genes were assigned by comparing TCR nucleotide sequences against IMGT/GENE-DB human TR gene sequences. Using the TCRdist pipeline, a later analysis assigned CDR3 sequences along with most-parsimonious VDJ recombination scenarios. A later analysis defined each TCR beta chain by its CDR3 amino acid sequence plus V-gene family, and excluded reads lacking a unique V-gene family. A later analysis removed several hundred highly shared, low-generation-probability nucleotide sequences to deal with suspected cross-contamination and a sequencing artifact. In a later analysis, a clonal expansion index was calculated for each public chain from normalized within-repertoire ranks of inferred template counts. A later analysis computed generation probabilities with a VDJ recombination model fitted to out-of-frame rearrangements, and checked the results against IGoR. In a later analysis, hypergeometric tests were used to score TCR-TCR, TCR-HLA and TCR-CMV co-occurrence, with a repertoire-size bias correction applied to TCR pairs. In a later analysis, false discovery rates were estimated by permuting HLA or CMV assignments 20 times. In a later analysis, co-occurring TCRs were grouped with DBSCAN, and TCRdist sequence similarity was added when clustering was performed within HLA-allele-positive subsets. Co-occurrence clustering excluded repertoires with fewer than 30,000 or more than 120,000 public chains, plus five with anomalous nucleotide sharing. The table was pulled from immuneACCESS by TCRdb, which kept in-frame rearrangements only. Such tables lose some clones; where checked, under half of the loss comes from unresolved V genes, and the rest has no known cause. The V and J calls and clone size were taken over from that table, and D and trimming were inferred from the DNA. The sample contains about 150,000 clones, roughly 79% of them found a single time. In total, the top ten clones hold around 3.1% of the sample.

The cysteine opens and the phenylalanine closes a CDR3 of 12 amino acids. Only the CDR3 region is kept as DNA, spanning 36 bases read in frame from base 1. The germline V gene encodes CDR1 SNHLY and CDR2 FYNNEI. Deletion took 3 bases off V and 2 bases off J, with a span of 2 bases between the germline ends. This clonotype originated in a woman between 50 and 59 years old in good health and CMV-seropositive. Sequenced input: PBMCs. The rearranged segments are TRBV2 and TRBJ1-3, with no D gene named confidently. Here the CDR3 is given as CASSDAGNTIYF. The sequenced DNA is TGTGCCAGCAGTGACGCTGGAAACACCATATATTTT.